The 5 T cell receptor beta chains listed next were all sequenced from one sample in a study of blood T cell repertoires in COVID-19. Produced via immunoSEQ multiplex PCR; TCRdb's table is partial and in-frame only. The sample carries about 130,000 clones, more than 70% recorded once. The sequencing sample was made of peripheral blood. The receptors were sampled from a woman of 80 years or more with acute or convalescent COVID-19.

The chain uses TRBV3-1 (or the pseudogene TRBV3-2) and TRBJ1-1; the D is unclear. CDR3 length equals 14 residues. V shed 4 bases and J shed 5 bases, with 14 bases lying between them. CDR1 and CDR2 (germline): LGHDT, YNNKEL (reference sequence). DNA of the CDR3: TGTGCCAGCAGCCCCGGATTGACGAGGACTGAAGCTTTCTTT. This gives the protein CASSPGLTRTEAFF.

This sequence joins TRBV5-1 and TRBJ1-1; D is undetermined. The V gene's germline CDR1 is SGHRS and CDR2 YFSETQ. This CDR3 is 13 amino acids long. V lost 2 bases and J 2 bases, leaving 7 bases between the germline ends. The CDR3 bases are TGCGCCAGCAGCTTCCTCTCCAACACTGAAGCTTTCTTT. Translating it yields CASSFLSNTEAFF.

The chain uses TRBV4-2 and TRBJ2-2; 14 bases agree with TRBD2. Germline V gene data show CDR1 as LGHNA and CDR2 as YNFKEQ. V lost 2 bases and J lost 5; bases outside the gene matches: 10. This CDR3 spans 19 amino acids. The CDR3 loop is CASSQRLAGGILKTGELFF. The CDR3 DNA is TGTGCCAGCAGCCAAAGACTAGCGGGGGGGATTTTAAAGACCGGGGAGCTGTTTTTT.

V is TRBV5-4 and J is TRBJ2-7; 8 positions agree with TRBD2. V shed 4 bases, J shed 3 bases, and the junction held 12 bases outside the gene matches. The CDR3 is 16 residues long. Germline V gives CDR1 SGHNT, CDR2 YYREEE (reference sequence). CDR3 coding DNA: TGTGCCAGCAGCCAAATCGGGGGGGCGCAGATCTACGAGCAGTACTTC. Translated: CASSQIGGAQIYEQYF.

The gene calls are TRBV2 and TRBJ1-2, with TRBD1 matching 8 bases. Per germline, CDR1 SNHLY and CDR2 FYNNEI. CDR3 size: 13 residues. Trimming removed 6 bases from V and 8 bases from J; junction bases left unmatched: 8. The CDR3 loop reads CASSVWTGSGYTF. CDR3 coding DNA: TGTGCCAGCAGCGTTTGGACAGGGAGCGGCTACACCTTC.